This T cell receptor (beta chain) was observed in a study of T cell responses to AZD1222 COVID-19 vaccine. Data came from immunoSEQ multiplex PCR; TCRdb stores just in-frame clones and leaves some out. This sample has about 190,000 clones, with 92% found just once. Germline CDR1 is MDHEN and CDR2 is SYDVKM. V dropped 3 bases and J dropped 7 bases, with 19 bases sitting between them. The CDR3 sequence is 16 residues long. Comments on this clone: What it binds is unknown.

The study's findings and limits: Possibly, clonal diversity was underestimated; donors were largely white British and included more females.

The source of this sequence is an adult in good health. The chain joins TRBV28 to TRBJ1-5; TRBD1 might be the D (6 bases). The sample here was peripheral blood, taken on day 0 of AZD1222 vaccination. The CDR3 sequence: CASSFQGLGWRQPQHF. The CDR3 DNA reads as TGTGCCAGCAGTTTCCAGGGGCTGGGGTGGAGGCAGCCCCAGCATTTT.